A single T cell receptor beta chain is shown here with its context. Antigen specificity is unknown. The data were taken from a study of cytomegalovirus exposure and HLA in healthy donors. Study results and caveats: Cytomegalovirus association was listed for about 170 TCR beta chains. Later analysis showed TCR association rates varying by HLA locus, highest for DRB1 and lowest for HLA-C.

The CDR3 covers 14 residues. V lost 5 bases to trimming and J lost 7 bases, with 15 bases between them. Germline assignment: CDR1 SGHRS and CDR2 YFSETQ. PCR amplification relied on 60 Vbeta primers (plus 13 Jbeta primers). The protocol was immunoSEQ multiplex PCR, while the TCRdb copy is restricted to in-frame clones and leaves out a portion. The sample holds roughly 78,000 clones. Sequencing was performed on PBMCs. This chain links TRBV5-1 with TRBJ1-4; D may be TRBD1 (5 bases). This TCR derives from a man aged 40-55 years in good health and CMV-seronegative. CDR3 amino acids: CASSTRGGGEKLFF. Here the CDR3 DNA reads TGCGCCAGCAGTACGAGGGGAGGTGGTGAAAAACTGTTTTTT. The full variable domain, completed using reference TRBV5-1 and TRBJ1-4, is KAGVTQTPRYLIKTRGQQVTLSCSPISGHRSVSWYQQTPGQGLQFLFEYFSETQRNKGNFPGRFSGRQFSNSRSEMNVSTLELGDSALYLCASSTRGGGEKLFFGSGTQLSVL.